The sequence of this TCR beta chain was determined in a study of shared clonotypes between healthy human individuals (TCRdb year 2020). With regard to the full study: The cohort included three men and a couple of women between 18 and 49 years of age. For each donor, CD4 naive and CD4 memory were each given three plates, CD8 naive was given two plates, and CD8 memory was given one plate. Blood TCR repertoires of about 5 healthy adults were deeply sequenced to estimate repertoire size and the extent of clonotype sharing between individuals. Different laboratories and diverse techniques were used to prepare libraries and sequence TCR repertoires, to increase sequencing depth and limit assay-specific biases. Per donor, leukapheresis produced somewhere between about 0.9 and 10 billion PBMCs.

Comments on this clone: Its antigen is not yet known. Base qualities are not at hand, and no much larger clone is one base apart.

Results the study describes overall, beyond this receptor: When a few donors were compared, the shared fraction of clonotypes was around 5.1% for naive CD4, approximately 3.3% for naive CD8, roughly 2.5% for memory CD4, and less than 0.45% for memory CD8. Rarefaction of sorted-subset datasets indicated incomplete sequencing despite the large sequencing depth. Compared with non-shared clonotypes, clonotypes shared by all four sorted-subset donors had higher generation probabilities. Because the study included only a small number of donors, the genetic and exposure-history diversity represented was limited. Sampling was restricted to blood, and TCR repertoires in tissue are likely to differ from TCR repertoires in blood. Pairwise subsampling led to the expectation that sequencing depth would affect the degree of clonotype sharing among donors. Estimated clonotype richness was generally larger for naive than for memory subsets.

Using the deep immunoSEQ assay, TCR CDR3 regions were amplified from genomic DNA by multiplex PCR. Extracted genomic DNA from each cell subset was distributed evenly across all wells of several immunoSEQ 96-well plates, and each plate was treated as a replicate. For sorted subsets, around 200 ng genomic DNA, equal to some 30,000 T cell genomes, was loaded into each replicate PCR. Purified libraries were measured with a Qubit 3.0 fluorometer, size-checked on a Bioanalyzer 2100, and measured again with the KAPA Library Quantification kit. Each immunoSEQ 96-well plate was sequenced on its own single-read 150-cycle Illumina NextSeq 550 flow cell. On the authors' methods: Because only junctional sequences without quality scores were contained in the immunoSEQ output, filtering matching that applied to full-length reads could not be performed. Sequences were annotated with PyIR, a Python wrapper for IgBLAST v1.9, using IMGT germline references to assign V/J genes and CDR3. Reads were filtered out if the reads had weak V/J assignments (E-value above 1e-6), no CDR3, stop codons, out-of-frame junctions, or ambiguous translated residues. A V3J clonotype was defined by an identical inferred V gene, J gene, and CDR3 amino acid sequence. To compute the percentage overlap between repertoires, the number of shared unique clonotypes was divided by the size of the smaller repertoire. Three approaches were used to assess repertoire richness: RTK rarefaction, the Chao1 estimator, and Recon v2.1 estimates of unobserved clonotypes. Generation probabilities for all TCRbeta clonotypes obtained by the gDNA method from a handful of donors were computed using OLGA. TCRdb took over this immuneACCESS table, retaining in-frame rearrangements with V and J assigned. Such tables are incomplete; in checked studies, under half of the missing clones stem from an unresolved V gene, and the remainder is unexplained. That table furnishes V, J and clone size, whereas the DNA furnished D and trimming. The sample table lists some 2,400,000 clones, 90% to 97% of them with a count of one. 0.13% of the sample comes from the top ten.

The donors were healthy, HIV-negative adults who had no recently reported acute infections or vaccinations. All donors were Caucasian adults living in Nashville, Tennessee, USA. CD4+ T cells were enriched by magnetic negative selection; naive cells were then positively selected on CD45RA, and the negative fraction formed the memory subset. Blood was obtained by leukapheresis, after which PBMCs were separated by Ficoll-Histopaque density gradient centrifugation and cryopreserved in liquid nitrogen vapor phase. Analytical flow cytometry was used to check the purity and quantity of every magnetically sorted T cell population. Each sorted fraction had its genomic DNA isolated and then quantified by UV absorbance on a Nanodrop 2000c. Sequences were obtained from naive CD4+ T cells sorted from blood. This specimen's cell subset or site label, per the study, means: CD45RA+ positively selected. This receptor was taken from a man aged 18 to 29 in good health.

For the CDR3, the sequence is CAISESRLAGGNEQFF. At the DNA level, the sequence is TGTGCCATCAGTGAGTCGAGACTAGCGGGGGGCAATGAGCAGTTCTTC. This receptor chain uses TRBV10-3 and TRBJ2-1, with 13 bases matching TRBD2. In the germline V gene, CDR1 corresponds to ENHRY and CDR2 to SYGVKD. Including the terminal cysteine and phenylalanine, the CDR3 comprises 16 residues. The kept DNA is CDR3 alone, 48 bases in frame from the first base. Trimming accounts for 0 bases at V and 6 bases at J, while the number of junction bases matched to no gene is 2.